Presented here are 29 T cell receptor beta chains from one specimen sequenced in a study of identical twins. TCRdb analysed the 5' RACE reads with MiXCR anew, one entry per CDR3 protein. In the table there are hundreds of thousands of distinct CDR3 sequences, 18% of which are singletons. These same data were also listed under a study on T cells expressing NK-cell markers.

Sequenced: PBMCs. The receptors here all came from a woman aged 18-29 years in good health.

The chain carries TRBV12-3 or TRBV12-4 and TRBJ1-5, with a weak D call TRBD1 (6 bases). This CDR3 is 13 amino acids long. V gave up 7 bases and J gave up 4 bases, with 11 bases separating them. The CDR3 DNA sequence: TGTGCCAGCAACCGGCAGGGGAATCAGCCCCAGCATTTT. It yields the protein CASNRQGNQPQHF.

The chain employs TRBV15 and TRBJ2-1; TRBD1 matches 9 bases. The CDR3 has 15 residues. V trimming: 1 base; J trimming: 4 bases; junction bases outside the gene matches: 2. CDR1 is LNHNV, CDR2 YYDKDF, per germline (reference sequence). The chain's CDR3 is CATSRGQGEYNEQFF. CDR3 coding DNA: TGTGCCACCAGCAGAGGACAGGGGGAATACAATGAGCAGTTCTTC.

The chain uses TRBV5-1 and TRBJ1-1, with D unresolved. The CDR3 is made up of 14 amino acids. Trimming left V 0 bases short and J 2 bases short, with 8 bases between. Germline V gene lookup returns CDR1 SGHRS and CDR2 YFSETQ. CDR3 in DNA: TGCGCCAGCAGCTTGGCCTCGGTAAACACTGAAGCTTTCTTT. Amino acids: CASSLASVNTEAFF.

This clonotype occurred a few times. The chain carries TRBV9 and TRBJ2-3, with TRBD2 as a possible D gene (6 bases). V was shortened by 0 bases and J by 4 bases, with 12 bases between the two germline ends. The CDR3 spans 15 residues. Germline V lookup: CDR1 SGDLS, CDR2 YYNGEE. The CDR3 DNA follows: TGTGCCAGCAGCGTAGCGTCTAGCGCCTCAGATACGCAGTATTTT. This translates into CASSVASSASDTQYF.

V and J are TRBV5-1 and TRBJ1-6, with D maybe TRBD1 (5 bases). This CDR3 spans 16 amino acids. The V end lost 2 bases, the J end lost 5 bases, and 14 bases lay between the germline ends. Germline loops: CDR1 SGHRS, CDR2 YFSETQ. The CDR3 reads CASSFPGPGNNSPLHF. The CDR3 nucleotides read TGCGCCAGCAGCTTTCCGGGACCAGGGAATAATTCACCCCTCCACTTT.

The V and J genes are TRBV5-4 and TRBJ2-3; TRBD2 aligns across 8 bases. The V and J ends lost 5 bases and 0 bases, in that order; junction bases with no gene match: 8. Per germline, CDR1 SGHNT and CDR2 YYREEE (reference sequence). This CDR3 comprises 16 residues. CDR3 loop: CASSSAGGRSTDTQYF. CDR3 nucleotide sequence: TGTGCCAGCAGTTCCGCGGGGGGCCGTAGCACAGATACGCAGTATTTT.

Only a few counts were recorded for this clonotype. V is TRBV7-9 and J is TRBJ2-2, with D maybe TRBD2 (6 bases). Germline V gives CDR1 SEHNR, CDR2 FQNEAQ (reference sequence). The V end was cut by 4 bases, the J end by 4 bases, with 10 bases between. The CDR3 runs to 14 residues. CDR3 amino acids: CASSSRGSTGELFF. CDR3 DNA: TGTGCCAGCAGCTCCCGGGGGTCCACCGGGGAGCTGTTTTTT.

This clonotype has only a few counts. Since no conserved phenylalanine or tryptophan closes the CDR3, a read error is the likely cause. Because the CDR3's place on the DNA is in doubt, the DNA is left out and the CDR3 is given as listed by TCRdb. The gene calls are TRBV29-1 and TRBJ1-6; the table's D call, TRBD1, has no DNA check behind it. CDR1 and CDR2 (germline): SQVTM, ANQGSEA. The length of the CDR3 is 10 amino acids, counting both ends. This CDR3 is CSEAPGQGGV.

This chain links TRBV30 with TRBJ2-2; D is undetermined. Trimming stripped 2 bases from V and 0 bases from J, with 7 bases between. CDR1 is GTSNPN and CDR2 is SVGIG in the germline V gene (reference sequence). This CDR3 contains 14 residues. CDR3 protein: CAWSPRANTGELFF. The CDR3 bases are TGTGCCTGGAGTCCCAGAGCGAACACCGGGGAGCTGTTTTTT.

The CDR3 DNA reads TGTGCCACCAGCAGTAGGACAGGGGACGGGGCCAACGTCCTGACTTTC. It translates to CATSSRTGDGANVLTF. This chain links TRBV15 with TRBJ2-6; 9 bases fit TRBD1. CDR1 and CDR2 from the germline V gene are LNHNV and YYDKDF (reference sequence). The CDR3 length is 16 residues. V shed 3 bases, J shed 4 bases, and the junction held 4 bases outside the gene matches.

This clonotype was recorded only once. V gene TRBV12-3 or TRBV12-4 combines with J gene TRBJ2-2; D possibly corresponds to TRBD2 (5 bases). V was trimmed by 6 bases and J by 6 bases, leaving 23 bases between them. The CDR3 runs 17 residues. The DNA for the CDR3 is TGTGCCAGCAGCCCCGGTGGGCGCCTAGCCGCCTCCGGGGAGCTGTTTTTT. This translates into CASSPGGRLAASGELFF.

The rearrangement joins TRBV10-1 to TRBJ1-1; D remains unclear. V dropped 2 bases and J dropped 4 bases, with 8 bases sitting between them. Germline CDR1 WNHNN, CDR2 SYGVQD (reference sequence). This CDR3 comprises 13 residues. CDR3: CASSEAASTEAFF. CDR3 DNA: TGCGCCAGCAGTGAGGCGGCGAGCACTGAAGCTTTCTTT.

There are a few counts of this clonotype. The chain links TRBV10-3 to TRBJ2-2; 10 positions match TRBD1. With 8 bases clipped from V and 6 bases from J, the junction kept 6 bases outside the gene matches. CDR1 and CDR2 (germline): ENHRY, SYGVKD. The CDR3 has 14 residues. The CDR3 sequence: CAIGWDRGPGELFF. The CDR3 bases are TGTGCCATCGGATGGGACAGGGGCCCCGGGGAGCTGTTTTTT.

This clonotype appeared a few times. CDR3 in DNA: TGCAGTGCTGATAGCGGGATTGTAGATACGCAGTATTTT. Encoded protein: CSADSGIVDTQYF. The gene calls are TRBV20-1 and TRBJ2-3; TRBD2 aligns across 8 bases. There are 13 residues in the CDR3. With V trimmed by 5 bases and J by 5 bases, 6 bases remained unmatched. Germline CDR1 is DFQATT and CDR2 is SNEGSKA (reference sequence).

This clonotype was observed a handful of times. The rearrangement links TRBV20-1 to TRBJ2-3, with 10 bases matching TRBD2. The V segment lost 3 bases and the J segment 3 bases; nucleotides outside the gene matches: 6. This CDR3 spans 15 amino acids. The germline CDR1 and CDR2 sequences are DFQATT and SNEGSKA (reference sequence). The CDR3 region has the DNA TGCAGTGCTAGTGGGCTAGCGGGAGCTACAGATACGCAGTATTTT. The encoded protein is CSASGLAGATDTQYF.

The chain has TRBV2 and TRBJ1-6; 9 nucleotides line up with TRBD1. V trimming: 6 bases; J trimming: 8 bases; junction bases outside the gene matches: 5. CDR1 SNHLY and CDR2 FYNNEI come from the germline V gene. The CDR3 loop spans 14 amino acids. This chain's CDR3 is CASRLQGAYSPLHF. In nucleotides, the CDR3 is TGTGCCAGCAGGCTACAGGGGGCTTATTCACCCCTCCACTTT.

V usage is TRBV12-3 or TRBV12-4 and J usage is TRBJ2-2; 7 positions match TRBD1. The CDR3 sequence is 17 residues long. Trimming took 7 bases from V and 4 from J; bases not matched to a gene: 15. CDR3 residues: CASNRGLWPVGTGELFF. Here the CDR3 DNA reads TGTGCCAGCAATAGGGGGCTTTGGCCAGTGGGCACCGGGGAGCTGTTTTTT.

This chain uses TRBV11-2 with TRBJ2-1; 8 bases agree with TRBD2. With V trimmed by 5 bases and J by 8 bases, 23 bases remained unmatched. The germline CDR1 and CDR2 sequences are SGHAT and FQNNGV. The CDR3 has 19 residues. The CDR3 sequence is CASSKNKGAGVNFFHEQFF. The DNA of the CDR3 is TGTGCCAGCAGCAAAAACAAGGGAGCGGGAGTAAATTTTTTCCATGAGCAGTTCTTC.

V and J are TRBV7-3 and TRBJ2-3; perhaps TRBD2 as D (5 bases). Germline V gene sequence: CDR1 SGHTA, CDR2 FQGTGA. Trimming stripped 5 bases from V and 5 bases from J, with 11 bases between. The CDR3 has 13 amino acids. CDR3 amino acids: CASSPSGRDTQYF. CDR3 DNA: TGTGCCAGCAGCCCATCGGGGAGAGATACGCAGTATTTT. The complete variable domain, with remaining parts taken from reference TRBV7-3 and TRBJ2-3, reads GAGVSQTPSNKVTEKGKYVELRCDPISGHTALYWYRQSLGQGPEFLIYFQGTGAADDSGLPNDRFFAVRPEGSVSTLKIQRTERGDSAVYLCASSPSGRDTQYFGPGTRLTVL.

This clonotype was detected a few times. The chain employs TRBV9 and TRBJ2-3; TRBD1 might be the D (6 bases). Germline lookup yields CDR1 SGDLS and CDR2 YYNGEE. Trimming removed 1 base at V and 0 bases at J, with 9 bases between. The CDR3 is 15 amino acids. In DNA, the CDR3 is TGTGCCAGCAGCGTATGGACAGATAGCACAGATACGCAGTATTTT. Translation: CASSVWTDSTDTQYF.

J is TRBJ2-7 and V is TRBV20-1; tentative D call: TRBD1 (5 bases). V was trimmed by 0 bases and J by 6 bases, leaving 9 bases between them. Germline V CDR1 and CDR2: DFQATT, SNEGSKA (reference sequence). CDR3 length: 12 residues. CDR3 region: CSARDWGSEQYF. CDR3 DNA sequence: TGCAGTGCTAGAGATTGGGGCAGCGAGCAGTACTTC.

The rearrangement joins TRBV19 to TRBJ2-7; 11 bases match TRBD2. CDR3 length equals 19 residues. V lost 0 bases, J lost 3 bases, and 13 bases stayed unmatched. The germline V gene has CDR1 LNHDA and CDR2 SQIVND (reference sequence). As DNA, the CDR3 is TGTGCCAGTAGTATAGATTATTCCGGAACTAGCGGGAGAGGCTACGAGCAGTACTTC. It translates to CASSIDYSGTSGRGYEQYF.

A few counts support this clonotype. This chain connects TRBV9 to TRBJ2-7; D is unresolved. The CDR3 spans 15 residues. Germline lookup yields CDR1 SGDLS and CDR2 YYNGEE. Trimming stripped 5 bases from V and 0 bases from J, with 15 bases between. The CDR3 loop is CASSVGPTLSYEQYF. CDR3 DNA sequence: TGTGCCAGCAGTGTGGGTCCCACCCTCTCCTACGAGCAGTACTTC.

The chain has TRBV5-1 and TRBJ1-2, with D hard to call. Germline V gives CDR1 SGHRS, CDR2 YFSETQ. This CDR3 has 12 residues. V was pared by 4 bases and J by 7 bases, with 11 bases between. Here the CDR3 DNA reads TGCGCCAGCAGCCCCTACGAGGGTGGCTACACCTTC. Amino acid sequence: CASSPYEGGYTF.

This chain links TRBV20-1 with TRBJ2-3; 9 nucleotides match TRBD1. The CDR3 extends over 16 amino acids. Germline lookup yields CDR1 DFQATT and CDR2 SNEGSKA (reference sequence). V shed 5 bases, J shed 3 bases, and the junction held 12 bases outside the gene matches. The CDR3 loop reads CSAEVTGGARTDTQYF. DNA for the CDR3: TGCAGTGCTGAAGTTACAGGGGGCGCTCGGACAGATACGCAGTATTTT.

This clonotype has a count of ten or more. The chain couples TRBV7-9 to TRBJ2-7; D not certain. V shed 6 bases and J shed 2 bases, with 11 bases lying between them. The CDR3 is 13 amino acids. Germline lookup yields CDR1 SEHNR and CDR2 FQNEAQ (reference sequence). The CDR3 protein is CASSETVAYEQYF. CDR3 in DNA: TGTGCCAGCAGTGAGACGGTGGCCTACGAGCAGTACTTC.

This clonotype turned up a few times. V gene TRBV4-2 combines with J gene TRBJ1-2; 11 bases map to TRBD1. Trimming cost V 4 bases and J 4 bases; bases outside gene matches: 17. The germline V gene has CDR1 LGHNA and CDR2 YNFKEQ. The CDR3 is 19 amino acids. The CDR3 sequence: CASSRYRGQGDNYGYGYTF. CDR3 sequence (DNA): TGTGCCAGCAGCCGCTACAGGGGACAGGGGGATAACTACGGCTATGGCTACACCTTC.

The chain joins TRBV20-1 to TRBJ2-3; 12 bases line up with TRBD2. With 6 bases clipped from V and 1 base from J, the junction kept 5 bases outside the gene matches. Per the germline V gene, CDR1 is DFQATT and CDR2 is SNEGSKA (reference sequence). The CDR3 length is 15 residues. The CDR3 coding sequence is TGCAGTGCCCTGAGGACTAGCGGGGGCACAGATACGCAGTATTTT. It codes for CSALRTSGGTDTQYF.

The CDR3 spells CASSREQGEAKNIQYF. The CDR3 region has the DNA TGTGCCAGCAGCCGCGAACAGGGGGAAGCCAAAAACATTCAGTACTTC. The V call is TRBV3-1, the J call TRBJ2-4; 8 bases match TRBD1. CDR3 length: 16 amino acids. The V gene end was trimmed by 4 bases and the J gene end by 0 bases; junction bases not matched to a gene: 5. Germline V gene lookup returns CDR1 LGHDT and CDR2 YNNKEL (reference sequence).